Sequencing of this T cell receptor (beta chain) was carried out in a study of blood T cell repertoires in COVID-19. Using immunoSEQ multiplex PCR, the repertoire was profiled, and TCRdb retains in-frame clones only, with some absent. The sample records approximately 180,000 clones, approximately 80% being singletons. This clone was counted once. The CDR3 is made up of 13 amino acids. The germline V gene has CDR1 SNHLY and CDR2 FYNNEI. V was pared by 4 bases and J by 6 bases, with 9 bases between. The chain uses TRBV2 and TRBJ2-2; unclear D gene. Sequences were obtained from peripheral blood. This receptor was taken from a woman aged 40 to 50 with COVID-19, enrolled during active disease. DNA for the CDR3: TGTGCCAGCAGTGTTAGTGATTCCGGGGAGCTGTTTTTT. This translates into CASSVSDSGELFF.